A single sample gave rise to the 26 T cell receptor beta chains below, sequenced in a study of blood T cell repertoires in COVID-19. Clones were sequenced by immunoSEQ multiplex PCR, and TCRdb holds only the in-frame ones, with some missing. The sample includes roughly 100,000 clones, roughly 80% of them seen just once. Material for sequencing was peripheral blood. These receptors originate from an elderly woman with acute or convalescent COVID-19.

The chain joins TRBV5-1 to TRBJ1-2, with D possibly matching TRBD1 (6 bases). The V end lost 0 bases, the J end lost 2 bases, and 11 bases lay between the germline ends. Germline V gene sequence: CDR1 SGHRS, CDR2 YFSETQ. The CDR3 runs 15 residues. The CDR3: CASSLGDTLNYGYTF. In nucleotides, the CDR3 is TGCGCCAGCAGCTTGGGGGACACCTTGAACTATGGCTACACCTTC.

This clone was seen many times. The chain has TRBV10-1 and TRBJ1-4; the match to TRBD1 covers 7 bases. CDR1 is WNHNN, CDR2 SYGVQD, per germline (reference sequence). Germline trimming cut 3 bases from V and 7 bases from J; bases unmatched to any gene: 2. The CDR3 covers 13 residues. The CDR3 spells CASSERTGEKLFF. The CDR3 nucleotides are TGCGCCAGCAGTGAAAGGACAGGTGAAAAACTGTTTTTT.

The chain employs TRBV6-5 and TRBJ2-7; no definite D call. The germline V and J ends were trimmed by 5 bases and 0 bases, with 8 bases remaining between them. This CDR3 is 13 amino acids long. Germline CDR1 MNHEY, CDR2 SVGAGI. The CDR3 sequence is CASSLEDSYEQYV. The CDR3 nucleotides read TGTGCCAGCAGTCTAGAGGACTCCTACGAGCAGTACGTC.

J is TRBJ2-4 and V is TRBV24-1, with D possibly TRBD1 on 6 matching bases. From germline, CDR1 is KGHDR and CDR2 SFDVKD. The length of the CDR3 is 15 residues. V lost 5 bases and J 2 bases, leaving 12 bases between the germline ends. The CDR3 DNA reads TGTGCCACCAGTGCCGTTGGGGGCCCCAAAAACATTCAGTACTTC. Its protein product is CATSAVGGPKNIQYF.

This chain connects TRBV28 to TRBJ1-4; D gene ambiguous. CDR3 size: 12 residues. The germline V gene has CDR1 MDHEN and CDR2 SYDVKM. V lost 3 bases and J lost 6, with 5 bases in between. As DNA, the CDR3 is TGTGCCAGCAGTTTGGCTGATGAAAAACTGTTTTTT. The encoded protein is CASSLADEKLFF. The full variable domain, its missing parts supplied by reference TRBV28 and TRBJ1-4, is DVKVTQSSRYLVKRTGEKVFLECVQDMDHENMFWYRQDPGLGLRLIYFSYDVKMKEKGDIPEGYSVSREKKERFSLILESASTNQTSMYLCASSLADEKLFFGSGTQLSVL.

V is TRBV18 and J is TRBJ1-1; D is undetermined. This CDR3 has 14 residues. Germline-derived CDR1 and CDR2 are KGHSH and LQKENI. V lost 1 base to trimming and J lost 3 bases, with 9 bases between them. DNA for the CDR3: TGTGCCAGCTCACCACTCTCGCGATACACTGAAGCTTTCTTT. Its translation is CASSPLSRYTEAFF. Based on the CDR3 plus reference TRBV18 and TRBJ1-1, the full variable domain is NAGVMQNPRHLVRRRGQEARLRCSPMKGHSHVYWYRQLPEEGLKFMVYLQKENIIDESGMPKERFSAEFPKEGPSILRIQQVVRGDSAAYFCASSPLSRYTEAFFGQGTRLTVV.

The chain employs TRBV18 and TRBJ2-5, with D unclear. Trimming cost V 6 bases and J 2 bases, with 7 bases left between them. Per the germline V gene, CDR1 is KGHSH and CDR2 is LQKENI. This CDR3 spans 12 amino acids. For the CDR3, the DNA is TGTGCCAGCTCGCGTTCACAAGAGACCCAGTACTTC. Translation gives CASSRSQETQYF.

The chain couples TRBV3-1 (or the pseudogene TRBV3-2) to TRBJ2-1; TRBD2 matches 11 bases. CDR3 size: 16 residues. The V gene end was trimmed by 4 bases and the J gene end by 3 bases; junction bases not matched to a gene: 5. Germline CDR1 reads LGHDT; CDR2 reads YNNKEL (reference sequence). CDR3 nucleotides: TGTGCCAGCAGCCCCTTAGCGGGAGGGAACTACAATGAGCAGTTCTTC. Its protein product is CASSPLAGGNYNEQFF.

This chain joins TRBV28 and TRBJ1-4; D possibly corresponds to TRBD1 (5 bases). Per the germline V gene, CDR1 is MDHEN and CDR2 is SYDVKM. Trimming shortened V by 9 bases and J by 0 bases, and 11 bases separated the two germline ends. The CDR3 spans 14 residues. The CDR3 DNA sequence: TGTGCCAGTGGGGGGGGTGCAACTAATGAAAAACTGTTTTTT. Protein: CASGGGATNEKLFF. The entire variable domain, with the rest obtained from reference TRBV28 and TRBJ1-4, is as follows: DVKVTQSSRYLVKRTGEKVFLECVQDMDHENMFWYRQDPGLGLRLIYFSYDVKMKEKGDIPEGYSVSREKKERFSLILESASTNQTSMYLCASGGGATNEKLFFGSGTQLSVL.

The chain couples TRBV19 to TRBJ2-6; the match to TRBD1 covers 9 bases. V was clipped by 10 bases and J by 1 base; unmatched bases: 8. Germline-derived CDR1 and CDR2 are LNHDA and SQIVND (reference sequence). The CDR3 contains 16 residues. In DNA form, the CDR3 reads TGTGCCACCAAGGGGACAGGGATTTCTGGGGCCAACGTCCTGACTTTC. Translating gives CATKGTGISGANVLTF.

This chain connects TRBV12-3 or TRBV12-4 to TRBJ2-7, with D unclear. The V gene lost 6 bases and the J gene lost 2 bases, with 8 bases spanning the gap. There are 12 residues in the CDR3. For the CDR3, the DNA is TGTGCCAGCAGCCGAACTGCCTACGAGCAGTACTTC. Its protein product is CASSRTAYEQYF.

V usage is TRBV5-6 and J usage is TRBJ1-4; 10 nucleotides match TRBD1. Trimming removed 4 bases from V and 9 bases from J; junction bases left unmatched: 6. The germline CDR1 and CDR2 sequences are SGHDT and YYEEEE. This CDR3 spans 14 amino acids. The CDR3 sequence: CASSPMTGGQKLFF. The CDR3 DNA is TGTGCCAGCAGCCCTATGACAGGGGGCCAAAAACTGTTTTTT.

J is TRBJ1-1 and V is TRBV2; 10 nucleotides line up with TRBD1. The CDR3 is 14 amino acids. The J segment lost 5 bases and the V segment lost 6 bases, leaving 6 bases of the junction unmatched. Germline V gene data show CDR1 as SNHLY and CDR2 as FYNNEI. In nucleotides, the CDR3 is TGTGCCAGCAGCTGGGACAGGGGCGGTACTGAAGCTTTCTTT. It translates to CASSWDRGGTEAFF.

This clone appeared a single time. V usage is TRBV5-1 and J usage is TRBJ2-3, with 7 bases identical to TRBD2. The junction had 10 bases not matched to a gene; V was cut back by 5 bases and J by 1 base. This CDR3 is built from 16 residues. Germline CDR1 SGHRS, CDR2 YFSETQ. For the CDR3, the DNA is TGCGCCAGCAGTTTTTTATCCCTAGCGGGCACAGATACGCAGTATTTT. This sequence encodes CASSFLSLAGTDTQYF.

The sample holds a few counts of this clone. This chain connects TRBV11-2 to TRBJ2-5, with D possibly matching TRBD1 (6 bases). The germline V gene encodes CDR1 SGHAT and CDR2 FQNNGV. V lost 1 base to trimming and J lost 5 bases, with 17 bases between them. The CDR3 length is 16 residues. CDR3 nucleotide sequence: TGTGCCAGCAGCTTAGGGCTCCAGGGGACGGTGGAGACCCAGTACTTC. This codes for CASSLGLQGTVETQYF.

This rearrangement joins TRBV5-1 to TRBJ1-2; 8 bases align to TRBD1. This CDR3 has 14 residues. Germline V CDR1 and CDR2: SGHRS, YFSETQ. V shed 4 bases and J 4 bases; nucleotides not matched to a gene: 6. For the CDR3, the DNA is TGCGCCAGCAGCACCCGACAGGGGACCTATGGCTACACCTTC. Protein product: CASSTRQGTYGYTF.

This clone was seen a few times. This rearrangement joins TRBV29-1 to TRBJ2-5; 7 positions match TRBD1. This CDR3 spans 12 amino acids. J gave up 5 bases and V 7 bases, and 7 bases lay outside the gene matches. Germline CDR1 reads SQVTM; CDR2 reads ANQGSEA. The CDR3 here is CSGQGSGETQYF. CDR3 in DNA: TGCAGCGGACAGGGTTCGGGGGAGACCCAGTACTTC.

This clone was detected once. CDR3 in amino acids: CASSLNSGSYEQYV. CDR3 sequence (DNA): TGCGCCAGCAGCTTGAACAGCGGGAGCTACGAGCAGTACGTC. The chain joins TRBV5-1 to TRBJ2-7, with 8 nucleotides matching TRBD2. This CDR3 comprises 14 residues. V lost 1 base and J lost 3; bases outside the gene matches: 3. CDR1 is SGHRS, CDR2 YFSETQ, per germline.

The chain employs TRBV11-2 and TRBJ2-3, with 8 bases identical to TRBD2. The CDR3 has 13 residues. Unmatched junction bases numbered 0, after V lost 2 bases and J lost 5 bases. The germline V gene has CDR1 SGHAT and CDR2 FQNNGV. The CDR3: CASSLTSGDTQYF. Here the CDR3 DNA reads TGTGCCAGCAGCTTAACTAGCGGAGATACGCAGTATTTT. Based on the CDR3 plus reference TRBV11-2 and TRBJ2-3, the full variable domain is EAGVAQSPRYKIIEKRQSVAFWCNPISGHATLYWYQQILGQGPKLLIQFQNNGVVDDSQLPKDRFSAERLKGVDSTLKIQPAKLEDSAVYLCASSLTSGDTQYFGPGTRLTVL.

The chain links TRBV11-2 to TRBJ2-7; TRBD2 might be the D (6 bases). CDR1 and CDR2 from the germline V gene are SGHAT and FQNNGV. The CDR3 covers 14 residues. V lost 0 bases and J 7 bases, leaving 13 bases between the germline ends. CDR3 region: CASSLDLRGGEQYF. The CDR3 DNA reads as TGTGCCAGCAGCTTAGACCTCCGGGGAGGAGAGCAGTACTTC.

In its sample, this clone was seen a few times. This sample also contains other DNA sequences that code for the same CDR3. This sequence joins TRBV18 and TRBJ1-5; 8 bases are shared with TRBD1. The CDR3 sequence is 15 residues long. Germline V gene lookup returns CDR1 KGHSH and CDR2 LQKENI. V gave up 2 bases and J gave up 2 bases; unmatched junction bases: 2. CDR3: CASSPDRGGNQPQHF. In DNA form, the CDR3 reads TGTGCCAGCTCACCAGACAGGGGTGGCAATCAGCCCCAGCATTTT.

V gene TRBV4-1 combines with J gene TRBJ2-1; D is possibly TRBD2 (5 bases). This CDR3 spans 16 amino acids. The germline V and J ends were trimmed by 1 base and 0 bases, with 10 bases remaining between them. The V gene's germline CDR1 is MGHRA and CDR2 YSYEKL. CDR3 sequence: CASSQGAGLSYNEQFF. The CDR3 nucleotides read TGCGCCAGCAGCCAAGGAGCCGGACTCTCCTACAATGAGCAGTTCTTC.

This rearrangement joins TRBV9 to TRBJ2-7, with 7 bases fitting TRBD2. The CDR3 loop spans 17 amino acids. Germline CDR1 is SGDLS and CDR2 is YYNGEE. J lost 5 bases, V lost 0 bases, and 14 bases had no gene match. The CDR3 here is CASSVGNGGSVIDEQYF. CDR3 sequence (DNA): TGTGCCAGCAGCGTAGGAAACGGCGGGAGCGTCATAGACGAGCAGTACTTC.

The chain combines TRBV29-1 with TRBJ1-3; TRBD1 matches 7 bases. The CDR3 loop spans 12 amino acids. J was trimmed by 1 base and V by 7 bases; bases with no gene match: 1. The germline V gene has CDR1 SQVTM and CDR2 ANQGSEA. This chain's CDR3 is CSGQGSGNTIYF. CDR3 nucleotides: TGCAGCGGACAGGGTTCTGGAAACACCATATATTTT.

This clone was detected only once. This chain connects TRBV27 to TRBJ2-1; 11 bases fit TRBD2. This CDR3 spans 17 amino acids. Germline-derived CDR1 and CDR2 are MNHEY and SMNVEV (reference sequence). J was trimmed by 8 bases and V by 2 bases; bases with no gene match: 11. The CDR3 region is CASSLGVAGGPVHEQFF. The CDR3 bases are TGTGCCAGCAGTTTAGGGGTAGCGGGAGGGCCCGTACATGAGCAGTTCTTC.

Written as DNA, the CDR3 is TGTGCCACCAGTGACCCCGGACACCTTACCGGGGAGCTGTTTTTT. Translation gives CATSDPGHLTGELFF. The gene calls are TRBV24-1 and TRBJ2-2, with D perhaps matching TRBD1 (5 bases). V lost 4 bases and J 5 bases, leaving 13 bases between the germline ends. Germline V gene data show CDR1 as KGHDR and CDR2 as SFDVKD. There are 15 residues in the CDR3.